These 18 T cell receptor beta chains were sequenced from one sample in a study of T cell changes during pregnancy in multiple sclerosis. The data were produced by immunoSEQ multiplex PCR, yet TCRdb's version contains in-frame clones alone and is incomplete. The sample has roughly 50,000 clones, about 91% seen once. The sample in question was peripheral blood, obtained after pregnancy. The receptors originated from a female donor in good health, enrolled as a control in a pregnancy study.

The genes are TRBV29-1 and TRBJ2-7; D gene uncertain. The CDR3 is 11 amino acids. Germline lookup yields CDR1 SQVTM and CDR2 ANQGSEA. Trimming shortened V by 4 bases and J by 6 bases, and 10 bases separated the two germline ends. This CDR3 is CSVVAQAEQYF. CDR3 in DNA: TGCAGCGTTGTGGCCCAGGCCGAGCAGTACTTC.

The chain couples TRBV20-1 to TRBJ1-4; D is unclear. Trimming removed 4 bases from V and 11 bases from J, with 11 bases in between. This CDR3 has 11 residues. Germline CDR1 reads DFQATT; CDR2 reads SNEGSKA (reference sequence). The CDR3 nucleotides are TGCAGTGCTAAGGACCGGACTAAACTGTTTTTT. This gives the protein CSAKDRTKLFF.

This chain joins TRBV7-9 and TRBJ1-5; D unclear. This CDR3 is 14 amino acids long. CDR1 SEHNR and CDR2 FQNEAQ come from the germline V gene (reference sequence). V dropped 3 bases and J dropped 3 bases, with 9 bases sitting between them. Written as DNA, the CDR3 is TGTGCCAGCAGCTTGGACGGACTCAATCAGCCCCAGCATTTT. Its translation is CASSLDGLNQPQHF.

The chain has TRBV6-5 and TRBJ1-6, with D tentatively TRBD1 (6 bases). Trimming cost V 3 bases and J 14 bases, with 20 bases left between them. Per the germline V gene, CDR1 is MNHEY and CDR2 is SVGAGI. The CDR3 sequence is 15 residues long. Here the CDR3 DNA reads TGTGCCAGCAGTTATATATGGGACACCCAAAAAGCCCTCCACTTT. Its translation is CASSYIWDTQKALHF.

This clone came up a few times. Written as DNA, the CDR3 is TGCGCCAGCCGGGTTGCCGGATTGGAGGGCACTGAAGCTTTCTTT. Translation gives CASRVAGLEGTEAFF. V is TRBV5-1 and J is TRBJ1-1; no clear D. Germline V CDR1 and CDR2: SGHRS, YFSETQ. The CDR3 is 15 residues long. V lost 7 bases, J lost 4 bases, and 20 bases lay in between.

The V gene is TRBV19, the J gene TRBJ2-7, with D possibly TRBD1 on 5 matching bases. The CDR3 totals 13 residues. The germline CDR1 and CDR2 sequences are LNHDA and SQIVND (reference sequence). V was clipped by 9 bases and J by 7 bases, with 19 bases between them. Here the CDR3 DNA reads TGTGCCAGCAATATGAGGCAGGGATCGGAGCAGTACTTC. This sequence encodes CASNMRQGSEQYF.

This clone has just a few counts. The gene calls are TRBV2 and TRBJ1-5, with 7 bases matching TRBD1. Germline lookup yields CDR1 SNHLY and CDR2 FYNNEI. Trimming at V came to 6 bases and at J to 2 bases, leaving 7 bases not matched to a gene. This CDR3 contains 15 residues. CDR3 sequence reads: CASSPTGTGNQPQHF. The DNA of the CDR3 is TGTGCCAGCAGCCCGACGGGGACAGGCAATCAGCCCCAGCATTTT.

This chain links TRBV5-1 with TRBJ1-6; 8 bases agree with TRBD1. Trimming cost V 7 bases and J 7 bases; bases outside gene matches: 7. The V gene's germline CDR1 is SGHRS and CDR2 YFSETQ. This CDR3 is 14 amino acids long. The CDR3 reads CASGSGDRNSPLHF. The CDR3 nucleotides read TGCGCCAGCGGGTCTGGGGACAGGAATTCACCCCTCCACTTT. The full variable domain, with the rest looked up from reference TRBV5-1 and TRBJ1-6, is KAGVTQTPRYLIKTRGQQVTLSCSPISGHRSVSWYQQTPGQGLQFLFEYFSETQRNKGNFPGRFSGRQFSNSRSEMNVSTLELGDSALYLCASGSGDRNSPLHFGNGTRLTVT.

CDR3 coding DNA: TGTGCCAGCAGCGTAGCTACTACTATATCGGGGAATGAGCAGTTCTTC. Amino acids: CASSVATTISGNEQFF. The chain combines TRBV9 with TRBJ2-1, with a possible D match to TRBD2 (5 bases). The CDR3 sequence is 16 residues long. V dropped 0 bases and J dropped 7 bases, with 17 bases sitting between them. Germline V CDR1 and CDR2: SGDLS, YYNGEE. The entire variable domain, with the rest obtained from reference TRBV9 and TRBJ2-1, is as follows: DSGVTQTPKHLITATGQRVTLRCSPRSGDLSVYWYQQSLDQGLQFLIQYYNGEERAKGNILERFSAQQFPDLHSELNLSSLELGDSALYFCASSVATTISGNEQFFGPGTRLTVL.

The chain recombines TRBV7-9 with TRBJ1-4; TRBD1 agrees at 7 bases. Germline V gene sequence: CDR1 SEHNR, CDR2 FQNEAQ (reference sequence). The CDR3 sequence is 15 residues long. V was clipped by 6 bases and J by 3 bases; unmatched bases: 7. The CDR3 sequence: CASRIEGASNEKLFF. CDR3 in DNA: TGTGCCAGCAGAATAGAGGGGGCGTCTAATGAAAAACTGTTTTTT.

For the CDR3, the DNA is TGTGCCAGTAGTATCCGAACAGGGTTAGGTGAAAAACTGTTTTTT. It translates to CASSIRTGLGEKLFF. The V gene is TRBV19, the J gene TRBJ1-4, with D tentatively TRBD1 (6 bases). The germline CDR1 and CDR2 sequences are LNHDA and SQIVND (reference sequence). Trimming removed 3 bases from V and 7 bases from J, with 15 bases in between. CDR3 size: 15 residues.

CDR3 residues: CASSLPSGLFYNEQFF. The CDR3 DNA reads as TGTGCCAGCAGCTTGCCTAGCGGACTTTTTTACAATGAGCAGTTCTTC. The V and J genes are TRBV7-9 and TRBJ2-1; 7 bases align to TRBD2. CDR1 is SEHNR and CDR2 is FQNEAQ in the germline V gene (reference sequence). The CDR3 covers 16 residues. Unmatched junction bases numbered 9, after V lost 3 bases and J lost 4 bases. The variable domain in full, with the rest retrieved from reference TRBV7-9 and TRBJ2-1, is DTGVSQNPRHKITKRGQNVTFRCDPISEHNRLYWYRQTLGQGPEFLTYFQNEAQLEKSRLLSDRFSAERPKGSFSTLEIQRTEQGDSAMYLCASSLPSGLFYNEQFFGPGTRLTVL.

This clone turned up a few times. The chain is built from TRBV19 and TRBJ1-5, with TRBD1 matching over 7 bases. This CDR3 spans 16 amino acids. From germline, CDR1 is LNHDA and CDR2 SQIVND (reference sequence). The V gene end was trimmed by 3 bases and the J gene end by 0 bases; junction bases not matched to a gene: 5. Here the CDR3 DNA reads TGTGCCAGTAGTATCCTCGGGACAGCTAGCAATCAGCCCCAGCATTTT. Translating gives CASSILGTASNQPQHF.

CDR3 protein: CATSVDSLYGYTF. For the CDR3, the DNA is TGTGCCACCAGCGTCGACAGCCTCTATGGCTACACCTTC. The chain recombines TRBV15 with TRBJ1-2, with D maybe TRBD1 (5 bases). Trimming cost V 5 bases and J 4 bases, with 11 bases left between them. The CDR3 contains 13 residues. Germline CDR1 LNHNV, CDR2 YYDKDF (reference sequence). Supplemented by reference TRBV15 and TRBJ1-2, the full variable domain reads DAMVIQNPRYQVTQFGKPVTLSCSQTLNHNVMYWYQQKSSQAPKLLFHYYDKDFNNEADTPDNFQSRRPNTSFCFLDIRSPGLGDTAMYLCATSVDSLYGYTFGSGTRLTVV.

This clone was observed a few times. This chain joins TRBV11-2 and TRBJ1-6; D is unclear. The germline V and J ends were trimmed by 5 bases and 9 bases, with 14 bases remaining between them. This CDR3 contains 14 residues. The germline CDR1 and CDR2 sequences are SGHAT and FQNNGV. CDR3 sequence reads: CASSLDHYGSPLHF. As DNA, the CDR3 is TGTGCCAGCAGCCTCGATCATTACGGTTCACCCCTCCACTTT.

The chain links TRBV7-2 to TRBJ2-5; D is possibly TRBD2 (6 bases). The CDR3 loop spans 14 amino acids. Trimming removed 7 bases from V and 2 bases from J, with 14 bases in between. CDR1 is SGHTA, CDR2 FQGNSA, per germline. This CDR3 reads CASTPRAGQETQYF. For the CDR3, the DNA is TGTGCCAGCACCCCGCGGGCGGGACAAGAGACCCAGTACTTC.

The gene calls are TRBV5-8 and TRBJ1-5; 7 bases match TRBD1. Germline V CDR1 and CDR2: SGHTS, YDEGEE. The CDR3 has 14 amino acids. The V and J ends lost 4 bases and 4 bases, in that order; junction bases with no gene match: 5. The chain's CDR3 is CASSHRTGNQPQHF. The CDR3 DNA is TGTGCCAGCAGCCATCGGACAGGTAATCAGCCCCAGCATTTT. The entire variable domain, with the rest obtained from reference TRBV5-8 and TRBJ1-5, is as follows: EAGVTQSPTHLIKTRGQQATLRCSPISGHTSVYWYQQALGLGLQFLLWYDEGEERNRGNFPPRFSGRQFPNYSSELNVNALELEDSALYLCASSHRTGNQPQHFGDGTRLSIL.

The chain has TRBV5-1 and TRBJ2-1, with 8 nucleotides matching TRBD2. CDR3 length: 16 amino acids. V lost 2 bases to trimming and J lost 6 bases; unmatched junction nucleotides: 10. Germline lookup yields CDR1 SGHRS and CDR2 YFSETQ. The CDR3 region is CASSFRTSSLGNEQFF. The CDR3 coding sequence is TGCGCCAGCAGCTTCCGGACTAGCAGTTTGGGCAATGAGCAGTTCTTC.